This TCR beta chain was profiled in a study of shared clonotypes between healthy human individuals. Study-wide results and caveats: Across a handful of donors, naive CD4 shared 5% to 6%, naive CD8 3.5% to 4%, memory CD4 roughly 2.4%, memory CD8 about 0.4%.

As concerns this clone: Its matching antigen is unknown. Within the sample, other DNA sequences also encode this same CDR3.

The method was immunoSEQ multiplex PCR; TCRdb's version includes in-frame clones alone and lacks a portion of them. The table includes roughly 1,800,000 clones, approximately 94% detected once. The V gene's germline CDR1 is SGHRS and CDR2 YFSETQ. Trimming pared 0 bases from V and 1 base from J, leaving 6 bases between. The CDR3 contains 14 residues. Naive CD8 cells were CD45RO-negative, positively selected for CCR7, excluding terminally differentiated effector memory CD45RA+ cells. This TCR came from a man in his late teens or twenties in good health. The sequenced sample was naive CD8+ T cells sorted from blood. The chain uses TRBV5-1 and TRBJ2-3; D gene unclear. CDR3: CASSLASGTDTQYF. CDR3 coding DNA: TGCGCCAGCAGCTTGGCCAGCGGCACAGATACGCAGTATTTT.